This TCR beta chain stems from a study of beta chain features in type 1 diabetes. Whole-study results and caveats: A potential PCR bias toward shorter templates would be equal in patient and control samples.

In all sorted populations, purity surpassed 98%. Expressed TCRB transcripts were sequenced after all isolated RNA was converted to cDNA. Sequencing was performed with immunoSEQ multiplex PCR; in TCRdb, only in-frame clones are kept and a portion is missing. Altogether 150,000 to 180,000 clones are present, about 7.3% being singletons, with the ten largest covering 0.65%. This clone was counted many times. The antigen is unknown. The CDR3 is 13 residues long. Germline CDR1 SEHNR, CDR2 FQNEAQ (reference sequence). V was shortened by 3 bases and J by 1 base, with 6 bases between the two germline ends. The receptor was derived from a man aged 18 to 29 in good health. The chain is built from TRBV7-9 and TRBJ1-1; unclear D gene. The sample comprised central memory CD4+ T cells from blood. DNA for the CDR3: TGTGCCAGCAGCTTGTACGGGAACACTGAAGCTTTCTTT. Residues: CASSLYGNTEAFF.